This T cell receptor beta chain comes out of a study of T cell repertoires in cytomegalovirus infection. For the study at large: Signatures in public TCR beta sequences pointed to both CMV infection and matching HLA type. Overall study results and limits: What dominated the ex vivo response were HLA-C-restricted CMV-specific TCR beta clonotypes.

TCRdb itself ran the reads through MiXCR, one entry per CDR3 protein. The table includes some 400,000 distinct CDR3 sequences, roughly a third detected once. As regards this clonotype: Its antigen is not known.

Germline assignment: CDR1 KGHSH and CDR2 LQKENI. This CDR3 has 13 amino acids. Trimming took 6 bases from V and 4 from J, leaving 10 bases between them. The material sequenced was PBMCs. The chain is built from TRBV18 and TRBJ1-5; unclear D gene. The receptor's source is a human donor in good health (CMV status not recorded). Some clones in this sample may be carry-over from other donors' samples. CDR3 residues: CASSDGDNQPQHF. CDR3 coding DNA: TGTGCCAGCTCGGACGGGGATAATCAGCCCCAGCATTTT.